The rows below give T cell receptor beta chains drawn from one sample of a study of T cell repertoires in cytomegalovirus infection. TCRdb reprocessed the reads via MiXCR and lists one record per CDR3 protein. In the table there are about 900,000 distinct CDR3 sequences, under 40% of which are singletons. Antigen specificity for these receptors is unknown. The sequences come from cultured CD8+ T cells from PBMCs, collected from culture after CMV antigen stimulation. These receptors all come from a human donor in good health (CMV status not recorded). Some clones in this sample may be carry-over from other donors' samples. The CDR3 runs from the conserved cysteine through the conserved F or W. The order of the fields is clone size, D gene, V gene, J gene, CDR3 protein, CDR3 DNA. A D gene is named only where the DNA matches it firmly. Clone size is stated in some rows and not others, as once, few, many or a class when expanded.

-	TRBD1	TRBV7-6	TRBJ2-3	CASSLLGTVLDTQYF	TGTGCCAGCAGCTTACTCGGGACAGTTCTAGATACGCAGTATTTT
-	-	TRBV12-5	TRBJ2-5	CASGLVPGGQETQYF	TGTGCTAGTGGTTTGGTCCCAGGGGGGCAAGAGACCCAGTACTTC
few	TRBD1	TRBV12-3/TRBV12-4	TRBJ2-5	CASTLDRGHSETQYF	TGTGCCAGCACCCTGGACAGGGGGCACTCAGAGACCCAGTACTTC
few	TRBD1	TRBV7-9	TRBJ2-1	CASSSPTGVNEQFF	TGTGCCAGCAGCTCCCCGACAGGGGTCAATGAGCAGTTCTTC
-	TRBD2	TRBV27	TRBJ2-1	CASSLSRLARQFF	TGTGCCAGCAGTTTATCGAGACTAGCAAGGCAGTTCTTC
-	-	TRBV10-3	TRBJ1-2	CAISRYSQPGSDGYTF	TGTGCCATCAGTAGGTATAGCCAACCGGGGAGTGATGGCTACACCTTC
-	TRBD1	TRBV9	TRBJ2-2	CASSPWDRTNTGELFF	TGTGCCAGCAGCCCTTGGGACAGGACGAACACCGGGGAGCTGTTTTTT
-	-	TRBV11-1	TRBJ2-1	CASSPYPSWGNAYNEQFF	TGTGCCAGCAGCCCGTATCCCAGCTGGGGGAACGCCTACAATGAGCAGTTCTTC
-	-	TRBV4-1	TRBJ1-2	CASSQESAGYGYTF	TGCGCCAGCAGCCAAGAGTCTGCAGGGTATGGCTACACCTTC
-	TRBD1	TRBV5-1	TRBJ1-1	CASSSWTGLYTEAFF	TGCGCCAGCAGCTCTTGGACAGGGCTGTACACTGAAGCTTTCTTT
many	-	TRBV7-9	TRBJ1-6	CASTEVNSPLHF	TGTGCCAGCACCGAGGTCAATTCACCCCTCCACTTT
-	TRBD1	TRBV6-2/TRBV6-3	TRBJ2-7	CASPGTGGGEQYF	TGTGCCAGCCCCGGGACAGGGGGTGGAGAGCAGTACTTC
-	-	TRBV27	TRBJ2-7	CASSPVTEDSYEQYF	TGTGCCAGCAGTCCCGTGACCGAGGACAGCTACGAGCAGTACTTC
few	-	TRBV6-2/TRBV6-3	TRBJ1-5	CASSWTEGGQPQHF	TGTGCCAGCAGTTGGACGGAAGGAGGCCAGCCCCAGCATTTT
few	-	TRBV4-2	TRBJ2-5	CASSLYRAQETQYF	TGTGCCAGCAGCCTATACAGGGCCCAAGAGACCCAGTACTTC
-	-	TRBV28	TRBJ2-6	CASTWFPIAWDTSGANVLTF	TGTGCCAGCACCTGGTTCCCGATAGCTTGGGACACCTCTGGGGCCAACGTCCTGACTTTC
-	TRBD2	TRBV12-3/TRBV12-4	TRBJ2-2	CASSSTSAGGQNTGELFF	TGTGCCAGCAGTAGCACTTCAGCGGGGGGGCAGAACACCGGGGAGCTGTTTTTT